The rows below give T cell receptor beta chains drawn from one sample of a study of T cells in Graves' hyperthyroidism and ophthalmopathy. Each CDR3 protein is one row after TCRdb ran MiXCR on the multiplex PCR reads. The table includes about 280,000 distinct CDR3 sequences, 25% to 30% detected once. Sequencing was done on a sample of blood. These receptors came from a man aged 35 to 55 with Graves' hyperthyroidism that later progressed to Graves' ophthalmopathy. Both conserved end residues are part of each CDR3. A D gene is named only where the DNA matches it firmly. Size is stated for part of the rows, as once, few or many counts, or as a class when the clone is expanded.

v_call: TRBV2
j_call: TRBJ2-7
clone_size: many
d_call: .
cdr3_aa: CASSEQGASYEQYF
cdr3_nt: TGTGCCAGCAGTGAGCAGGGTGCATCCTACGAGCAGTACTTC

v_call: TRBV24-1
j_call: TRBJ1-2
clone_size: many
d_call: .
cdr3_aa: CATSDGLTANYGYTF
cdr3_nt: TGTGCCACCAGTGATGGGTTGACAGCTAACTATGGCTACACCTTC

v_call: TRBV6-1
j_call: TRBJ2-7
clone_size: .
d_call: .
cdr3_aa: CASRAPGRLFYEQYF
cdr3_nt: TGTGCCAGCAGGGCCCCGGGACGCCTATTCTACGAGCAGTACTTC

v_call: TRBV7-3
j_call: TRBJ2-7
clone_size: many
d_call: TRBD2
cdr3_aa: CASRYPSGSYEQYF
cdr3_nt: TGTGCCAGCAGATACCCTAGCGGCTCCTACGAGCAGTACTTC

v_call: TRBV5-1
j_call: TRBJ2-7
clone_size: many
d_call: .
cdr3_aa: CASSLSTYEQYF
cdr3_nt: TGCGCCAGCAGCTTGAGCACCTACGAGCAGTACTTC

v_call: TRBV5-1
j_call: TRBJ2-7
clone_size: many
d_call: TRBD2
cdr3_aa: CASSFGLAGGPSFQILFAEQYF
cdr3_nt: TGCGCCAGCAGCTTCGGACTAGCGGGAGGGCCCTCTTTTCAGATATTATTTGCCGAGCAGTACTTC

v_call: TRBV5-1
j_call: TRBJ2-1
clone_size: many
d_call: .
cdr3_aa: CASKLVGEAVDGQFF
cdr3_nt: TGCGCCAGCAAGCTCGTCGGGGAGGCCGTAGATGGGCAGTTCTTC

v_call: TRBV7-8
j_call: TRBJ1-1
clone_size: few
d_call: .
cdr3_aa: CASSLAQQNTEAFF
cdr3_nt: TGTGCCAGCAGCTTAGCACAGCAGAACACTGAAGCTTTCTTT

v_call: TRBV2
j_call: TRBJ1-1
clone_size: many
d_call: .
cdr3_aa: CASSAQGPRAFF
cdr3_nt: TGTGCCAGCAGTGCACAAGGGCCCAGAGCTTTCTTT

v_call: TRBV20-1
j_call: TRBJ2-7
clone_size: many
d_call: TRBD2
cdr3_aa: CSAKKEASGRAEQYF
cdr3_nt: TGCAGTGCCAAGAAAGAGGCTAGCGGGAGGGCCGAGCAGTACTTC

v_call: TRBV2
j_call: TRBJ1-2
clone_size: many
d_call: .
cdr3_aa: CASIGGIYGYTF
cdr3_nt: TGTGCCAGCATCGGGGGGATCTATGGCTACACCTTC

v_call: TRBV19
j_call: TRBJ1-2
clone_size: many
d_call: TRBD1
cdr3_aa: CASDGTAYGYTF
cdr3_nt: TGTGCCAGTGACGGGACAGCCTATGGCTACACCTTC

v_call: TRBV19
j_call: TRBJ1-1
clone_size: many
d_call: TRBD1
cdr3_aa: CASSPRTGARNTEAFF
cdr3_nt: TGTGCCAGTAGTCCACGGACAGGGGCAAGAAACACTGAAGCTTTCTTT

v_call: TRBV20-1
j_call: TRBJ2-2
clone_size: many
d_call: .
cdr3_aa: CSASIIGQLTGELFF
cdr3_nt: TGCAGTGCTAGTATTATAGGACAGCTCACCGGGGAGCTGTTTTTT

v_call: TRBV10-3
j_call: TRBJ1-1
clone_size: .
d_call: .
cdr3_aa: CAISRDIPGVAFF
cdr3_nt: TGTGCCATCAGTCGGGACATTCCGGGGGTTGCTTTCTTT

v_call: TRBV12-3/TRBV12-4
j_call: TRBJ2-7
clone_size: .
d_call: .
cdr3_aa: CASSVSGFRYEQYF
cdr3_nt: TGTGCCAGCAGCGTAAGCGGGTTTCGCTACGAGCAGTACTTC

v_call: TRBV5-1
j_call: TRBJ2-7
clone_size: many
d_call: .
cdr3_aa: CASSPKANTYEQYF
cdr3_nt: TGCGCCAGCAGTCCGAAAGCGAATACCTACGAGCAGTACTTC

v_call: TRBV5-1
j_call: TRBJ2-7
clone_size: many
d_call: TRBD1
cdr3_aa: CASSSGTGSMNEQYF
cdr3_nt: TGCGCCAGCAGCTCAGGGACAGGATCTATGAACGAGCAGTACTTC

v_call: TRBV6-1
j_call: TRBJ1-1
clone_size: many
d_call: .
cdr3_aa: CASSEGGGTEAFF
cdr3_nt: TGTGCCAGCAGTGAGGGCGGTGGGACTGAAGCTTTCTTT

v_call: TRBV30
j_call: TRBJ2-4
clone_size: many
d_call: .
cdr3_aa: CAWTSPSGNIQYF
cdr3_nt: TGTGCCTGGACCTCACCGTCGGGGAACATTCAGTACTTC

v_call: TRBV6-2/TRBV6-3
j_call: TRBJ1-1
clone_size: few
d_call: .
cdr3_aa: CASTARAGWNTEAFF
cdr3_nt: TGTGCCAGCACCGCAAGGGCAGGGTGGAACACTGAAGCTTTCTTT

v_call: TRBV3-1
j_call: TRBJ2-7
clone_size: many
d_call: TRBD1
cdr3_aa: CASRQGMGEQYF
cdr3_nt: TGTGCCAGCAGACAGGGGATGGGAGAGCAGTACTTC

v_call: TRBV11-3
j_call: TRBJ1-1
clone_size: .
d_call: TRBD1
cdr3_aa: CASLVQGATEAFF
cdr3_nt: TGTGCCAGCTTGGTTCAGGGGGCCACTGAAGCTTTCTTT

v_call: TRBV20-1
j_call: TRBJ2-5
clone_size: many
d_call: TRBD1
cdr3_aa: CSAPKQGRETQYF
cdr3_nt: TGCAGTGCTCCCAAACAGGGGCGGGAGACCCAGTACTTC

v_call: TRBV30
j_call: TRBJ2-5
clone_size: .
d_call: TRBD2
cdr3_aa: CAWSPLAVGTQYF
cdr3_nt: TGTGCCTGGAGTCCACTAGCGGTTGGGACCCAGTACTTC

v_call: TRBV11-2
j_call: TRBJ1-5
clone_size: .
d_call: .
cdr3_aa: CASGPLEDQPQHF
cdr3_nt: TGTGCCAGCGGCCCCCTCGAGGATCAGCCCCAGCATTTT

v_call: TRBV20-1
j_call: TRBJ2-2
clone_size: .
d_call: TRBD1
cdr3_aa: CSALGTGGYTGELFF
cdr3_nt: TGCAGTGCACTTGGGACAGGGGGCTATACCGGGGAGCTGTTTTTT

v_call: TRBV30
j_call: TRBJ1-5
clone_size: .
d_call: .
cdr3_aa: CAWSDVRGSGNQPQHF
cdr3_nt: TGTGCCTGGAGCGATGTGAGGGGTTCTGGCAATCAGCCCCAGCATTTT

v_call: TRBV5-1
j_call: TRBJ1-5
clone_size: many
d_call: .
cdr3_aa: CASSPGTLNQPQHF
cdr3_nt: TGCGCCAGCAGCCCCGGGACTCTCAATCAGCCCCAGCATTTT

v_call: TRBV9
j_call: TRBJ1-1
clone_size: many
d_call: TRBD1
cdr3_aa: CASSETGGSTEAFF
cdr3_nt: TGTGCCAGCAGCGAAACAGGGGGGAGCACTGAAGCTTTCTTT

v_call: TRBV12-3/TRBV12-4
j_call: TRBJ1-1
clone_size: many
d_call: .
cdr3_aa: CASSFLASGAFF
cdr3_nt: TGTGCCAGCAGTTTCTTAGCCTCGGGGGCTTTCTTT

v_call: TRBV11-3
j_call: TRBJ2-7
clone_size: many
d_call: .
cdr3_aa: CASSPSEGMIYEQYF
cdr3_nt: TGTGCCAGCAGCCCCTCCGAGGGAATGATCTACGAGCAGTACTTC

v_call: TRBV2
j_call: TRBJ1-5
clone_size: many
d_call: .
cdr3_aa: CASSLSTLTGNQPQHF
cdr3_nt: TGTGCCAGCAGTCTATCGACACTTACCGGCAATCAGCCCCAGCATTTT

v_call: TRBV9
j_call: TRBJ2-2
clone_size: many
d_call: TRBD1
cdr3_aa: CASSATGYTGELFF
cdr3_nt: TGTGCCAGCAGCGCGACAGGGTACACCGGGGAGCTGTTTTTT

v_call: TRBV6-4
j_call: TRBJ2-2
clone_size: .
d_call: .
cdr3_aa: CASSDGGGGMNTGELFF
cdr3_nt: TGTGCCAGCAGTGACGGAGGGGGCGGAATGAACACCGGGGAGCTGTTTTTT

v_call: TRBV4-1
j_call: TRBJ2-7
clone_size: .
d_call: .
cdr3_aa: CASSLGTSSSYEQYF
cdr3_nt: TGCGCCAGCAGCCTTGGGACTTCTAGCTCCTACGAGCAGTACTTC

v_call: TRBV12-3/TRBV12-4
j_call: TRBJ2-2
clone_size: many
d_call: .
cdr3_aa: CASSYQGNWELFF
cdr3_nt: TGTGCCAGCAGTTACCAGGGGAACTGGGAGCTGTTTTTT

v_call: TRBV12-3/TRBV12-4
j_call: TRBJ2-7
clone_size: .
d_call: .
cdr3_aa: CASSPQGASSGTSYEQYF
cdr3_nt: TGTGCCAGCAGTCCACAGGGGGCGAGTAGCGGGACATCCTACGAGCAGTACTTC

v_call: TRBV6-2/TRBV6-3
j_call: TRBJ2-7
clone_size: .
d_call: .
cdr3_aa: CASGDLGGSYEQYF
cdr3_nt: TGTGCCAGCGGGGACCTAGGGGGCTCCTACGAGCAGTACTTC

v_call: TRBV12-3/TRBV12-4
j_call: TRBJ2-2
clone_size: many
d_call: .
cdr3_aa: CASSGDPGELFF
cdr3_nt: TGTGCCAGCAGTGGGGATCCCGGGGAGCTGTTTTTT

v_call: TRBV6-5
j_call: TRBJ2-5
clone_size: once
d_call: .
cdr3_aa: CASSYESGQETQYF
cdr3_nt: TGTGCCAGCAGTTACGAGTCAGGCCAAGAGACCCAGTACTTC

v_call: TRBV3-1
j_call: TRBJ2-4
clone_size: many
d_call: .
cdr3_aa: CASSQVISKNIQYF
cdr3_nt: TGTGCCAGCAGCCAAGTTATTTCCAAAAACATTCAGTACTTC

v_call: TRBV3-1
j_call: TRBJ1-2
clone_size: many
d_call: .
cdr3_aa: CASRLSGEARGYTF
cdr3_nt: TGTGCCAGCAGGCTGTCGGGGGAGGCACGGGGCTACACCTTC

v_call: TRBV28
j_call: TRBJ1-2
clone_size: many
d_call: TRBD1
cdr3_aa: CASETGMDYGYTF
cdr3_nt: TGTGCCAGCGAGACAGGGATGGACTATGGCTACACCTTC

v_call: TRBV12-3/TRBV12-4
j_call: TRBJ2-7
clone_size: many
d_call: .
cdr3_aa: CASSPTTGTGVWEQYF
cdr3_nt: TGTGCCAGCAGTCCTACCACCGGGACCGGGGTCTGGGAGCAGTACTTC

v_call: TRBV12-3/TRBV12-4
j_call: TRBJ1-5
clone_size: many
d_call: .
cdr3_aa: CASSFSLGNQPQHF
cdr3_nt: TGTGCCAGCAGTTTCTCCCTTGGCAATCAGCCCCAGCATTTT

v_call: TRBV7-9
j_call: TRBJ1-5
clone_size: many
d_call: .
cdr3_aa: CASSLVIAGLSNQPQHF
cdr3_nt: TGTGCCAGCAGCTTAGTAATAGCCGGGCTCAGCAATCAGCCCCAGCATTTT

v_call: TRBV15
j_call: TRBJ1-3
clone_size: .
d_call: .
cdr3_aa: CATSGDQSSGNTIYF
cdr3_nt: TGTGCCACCAGCGGAGATCAAAGCTCTGGAAACACCATATATTTT

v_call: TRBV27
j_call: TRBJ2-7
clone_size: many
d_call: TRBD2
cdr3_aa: CASRGLAGKYEQYF
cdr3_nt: TGTGCCAGCAGGGGACTAGCGGGAAAGTACGAGCAGTACTTC

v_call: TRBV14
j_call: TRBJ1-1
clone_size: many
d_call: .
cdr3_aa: CASSQDLGRGAFF
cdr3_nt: TGTGCCAGCAGCCAAGATTTGGGGCGTGGAGCTTTCTTT

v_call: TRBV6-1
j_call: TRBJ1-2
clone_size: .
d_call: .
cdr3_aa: CAARGARGAPGYTF
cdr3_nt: TGTGCCGCTCGCGGAGCGCGGGGGGCCCCTGGCTACACCTTC